A selection of T cell receptor beta chains follows, all from one sample in a study of blood T cell repertoires in COVID-19. Produced via immunoSEQ multiplex PCR; TCRdb's table is partial and in-frame only. The sample holds over 300,000 clones, nearly 90% seen once. The sequenced sample was peripheral blood. The source is a young man with active or convalescent COVID-19. Both conserved end residues are part of each CDR3. A D gene is named only where the DNA matches it firmly. Clone size appears in some rows only: once, few, many, or a class for an expanded clone.

D: TRBD1
V: TRBV18
size: .
J: TRBJ1-1
DNA: TGTGCCAGCTCACTTACAGGGGGTTCCGCTGAAGCTTTCTTT
CDR3: CASSLTGGSAEAFF

D: .
V: TRBV9
size: .
J: TRBJ1-2
DNA: TGTGCCAGCAGCGTAGATTTGGGGAGCTATGGCTACACCTTC
CDR3: CASSVDLGSYGYTF

D: TRBD2
V: TRBV7-2
size: .
J: TRBJ2-1
DNA: TGTGCCAGCAGCTTAGCCGGGACTAGCGGGAGTTTTCCGTACAATGAGCAGTTCTTC
CDR3: CASSLAGTSGSFPYNEQFF

D: .
V: TRBV18
size: .
J: TRBJ2-1
DNA: TGTGCCAGCTCACCATCGGAGATATTCCTTTACAATGAGCAGTTCTTC
CDR3: CASSPSEIFLYNEQFF

D: TRBD1
V: TRBV9
size: .
J: TRBJ1-2
DNA: TGTGCCAGCGGGGGCCCGACAGGGTACTATGGCTACACCTTC
CDR3: CASGGPTGYYGYTF

D: TRBD1
V: TRBV7-2
size: .
J: TRBJ1-1
DNA: TGTGCCAGCAGGAGGGACAGGGGCACTGAAGCTTTCTTT
CDR3: CASRRDRGTEAFF

D: TRBD1
V: TRBV24-1
size: .
J: TRBJ1-4
DNA: TGTGCCACCAGTGAACTACGACAGGGGCGAGAAAAACTGTTTTTT
CDR3: CATSELRQGREKLFF

D: .
V: TRBV7-6
size: .
J: TRBJ2-1
DNA: TGTGCCAGCAGCTTCGAGGGTGGAACCTACAATGAGCAGTTCTTC
CDR3: CASSFEGGTYNEQFF

D: .
V: TRBV18
size: .
J: TRBJ1-6
DNA: TGTGCCAGCTCACTACACAGGCCGGGCCCGAATTCACCCCTCCACTTT
CDR3: CASSLHRPGPNSPLHF

D: TRBD1
V: TRBV3-1/TRBV3-2
size: .
J: TRBJ1-1
DNA: TGTGCCAGCACTTTCACAGGGGGGGACACTGAAGCTTTCTTT
CDR3: CASTFTGGDTEAFF

D: .
V: TRBV6-2/TRBV6-3
size: .
J: TRBJ1-5
DNA: TGTGCCAGCAGCCACCCATGGCAACGAGGGTCTCAGCCCCAGCATTTT
CDR3: CASSHPWQRGSQPQHF

D: .
V: TRBV5-6
size: .
J: TRBJ1-6
DNA: TGTGCCAGCAGCTTAAATGACAGGCGGTATAATTCACCCCTCCACTTT
CDR3: CASSLNDRRYNSPLHF

D: TRBD2
V: TRBV5-1
size: .
J: TRBJ2-1
DNA: TGCGCCAGCAGCTTTTCCCTGGGGGGGGAGGAGTTCTTC
CDR3: CASSFSLGGEEFF

D: .
V: TRBV19
size: .
J: TRBJ1-2
DNA: TGTGCCACTGCGCCGGGGTTCGCTGGCTACACCTTC
CDR3: CATAPGFAGYTF

D: .
V: TRBV6-5
size: .
J: TRBJ1-1
DNA: TGTGCCAGCAGTTTATCTGGGCTTAACACTGAAGCTTTCTTT
CDR3: CASSLSGLNTEAFF

D: .
V: TRBV29-1
size: .
J: TRBJ2-7
DNA: TGCAGCGTCGTGGGGGGGCATGGCGAGCAGTACTTC
CDR3: CSVVGGHGEQYF

D: TRBD1
V: TRBV6-2/TRBV6-3
size: .
J: TRBJ1-5
DNA: TGTGCCAGCAGCCGAGGGACAGGGGATCAGCCCCAGCATTTT
CDR3: CASSRGTGDQPQHF

D: TRBD1
V: TRBV15
size: .
J: TRBJ1-4
DNA: TGTGCCACCAGCACCGAACACAGGGGCTCGGGTGAAAAACTGTTTTTT
CDR3: CATSTEHRGSGEKLFF

D: .
V: TRBV28
size: .
J: TRBJ1-1
DNA: TGTGCCAGCAGCGTGGAGGGTTGGTACACTGAAGCTTTCTTT
CDR3: CASSVEGWYTEAFF

D: TRBD2
V: TRBV15
size: .
J: TRBJ2-1
DNA: TGTGCCACCAGCAGGACCCGGACTAGCGGCTACAATGAGCAGTTCTTC
CDR3: CATSRTRTSGYNEQFF

D: TRBD2
V: TRBV24-1
size: .
J: TRBJ2-1
DNA: TGTGCCACCAGTGACTTACGGGGGCTAGCGGGAGGTAAGAATGAGCAGTTCTTC
CDR3: CATSDLRGLAGGKNEQFF

D: TRBD2
V: TRBV4-3
size: .
J: TRBJ2-3
DNA: TGCGCCAGCAGCCAAGACGGCGCAGTTTCCGGGGGGAGGACAGATACGCAGTATTTT
CDR3: CASSQDGAVSGGRTDTQYF

D: .
V: TRBV21-1
size: .
J: TRBJ2-7
DNA: TGTGCCAGCAGCATTCGGGGGGAAGGCTACGAGCAGTACTTC
CDR3: CASSIRGEGYEQYF

D: TRBD1
V: TRBV28
size: .
J: TRBJ1-4
DNA: TGTGCCAGCAGGGTAACAGGGGGCCCTGAAAAACTGTTTTTT
CDR3: CASRVTGGPEKLFF

D: .
V: TRBV7-2
size: few
J: TRBJ1-2
DNA: TGTGCCAGCAGCTTAGACAGAGCTAACTATGGCTACACCTTC
CDR3: CASSLDRANYGYTF

D: TRBD1
V: TRBV2
size: .
J: TRBJ1-5
DNA: TGTGCCAGCAGTGGCCGGCAGGGGGCTGCTCAGCCCCAGCATTTT
CDR3: CASSGRQGAAQPQHF

D: TRBD1
V: TRBV9
size: .
J: TRBJ2-2
DNA: TGTGCCAGCAGCGTAGGAGGACAGGGTCCACTAGCGAACACCGGGGAGCTGTTTTTT
CDR3: CASSVGGQGPLANTGELFF

D: .
V: TRBV29-1
size: few
J: TRBJ1-1
DNA: TGCAGCGCAACCAGGGGAAGCGGCACTGAAGCTTTCTTT
CDR3: CSATRGSGTEAFF

D: .
V: TRBV7-8
size: .
J: TRBJ2-7
DNA: TGTGCCAGCAGCTTCGGGGCAGGGGTCTGGGAGCAGTACTTC
CDR3: CASSFGAGVWEQYF

D: .
V: TRBV18
size: .
J: TRBJ2-1
DNA: TGTGCCAGCTCACCAAGCCAGGGGTTATATGAGCAGTTCTTC
CDR3: CASSPSQGLYEQFF

D: .
V: TRBV7-9
size: .
J: TRBJ1-1
DNA: TGTGCCAGCAGCTTAGCCCCCGGGGGGGTGGGCACTGAAGCTTTCTTT
CDR3: CASSLAPGGVGTEAFF